This T cell receptor beta chain appears in the sequencing data of a study of T cells in severe cutaneous drug reactions. TCR subtype-specific primers in iRepertoire multiplex PCR prepared libraries for bulk and single-cell sequencing. TCRdb re-analyzed the multiplex PCR reads; it lists each CDR3 protein once, without DNA. Its listing shows roughly 1,100 distinct CDR3 sequences. Sequenced patients had Stevens-Johnson syndrome or toxic epidermal necrolysis caused by carbamazepine. This CDR3 has 14 amino acids. In germline, CDR1 is SGHDT, CDR2 YYEEEE. Sequencing was carried out using PBMCs. The chain carries TRBV5-6 and TRBJ2-5; TCRdb returns TRBD1, unconfirmable since there is no DNA. The origin of this receptor is a human donor with Stevens-Johnson syndrome, a severe cutaneous drug reaction. The CDR3 loop is CASSYYRGAETQYF.